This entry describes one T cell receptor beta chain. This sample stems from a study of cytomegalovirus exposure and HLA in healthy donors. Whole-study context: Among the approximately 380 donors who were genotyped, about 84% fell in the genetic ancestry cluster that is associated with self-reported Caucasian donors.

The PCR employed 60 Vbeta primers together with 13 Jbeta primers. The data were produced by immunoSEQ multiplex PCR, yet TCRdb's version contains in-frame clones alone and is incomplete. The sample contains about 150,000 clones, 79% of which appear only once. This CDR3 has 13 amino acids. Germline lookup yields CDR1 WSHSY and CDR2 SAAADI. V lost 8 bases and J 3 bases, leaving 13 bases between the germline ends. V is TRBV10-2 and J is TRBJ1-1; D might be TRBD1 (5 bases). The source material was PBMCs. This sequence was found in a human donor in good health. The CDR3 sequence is CASGGERDTEAFF. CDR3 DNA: TGCGCCAGCGGGGGGGAACGGGACACTGAAGCTTTCTTT.